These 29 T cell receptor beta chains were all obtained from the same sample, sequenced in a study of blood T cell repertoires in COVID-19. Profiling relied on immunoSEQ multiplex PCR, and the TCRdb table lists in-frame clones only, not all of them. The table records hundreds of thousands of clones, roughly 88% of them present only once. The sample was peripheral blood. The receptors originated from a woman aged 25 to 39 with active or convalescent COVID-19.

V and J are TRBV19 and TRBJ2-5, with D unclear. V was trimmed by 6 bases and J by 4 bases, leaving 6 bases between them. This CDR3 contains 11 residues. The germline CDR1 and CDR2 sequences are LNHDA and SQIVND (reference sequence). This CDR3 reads CASRLGETQYF. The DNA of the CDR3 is TGTGCCAGTAGGCTCGGAGAGACCCAGTACTTC.

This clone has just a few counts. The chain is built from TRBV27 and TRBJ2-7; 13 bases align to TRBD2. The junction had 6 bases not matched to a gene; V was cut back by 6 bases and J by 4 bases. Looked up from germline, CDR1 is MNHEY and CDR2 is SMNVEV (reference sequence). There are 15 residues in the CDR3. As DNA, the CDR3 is TGTGCCAGCAGGGCCGGGACTAGCGGGGCATACGAGCAGTACTTC. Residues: CASRAGTSGAYEQYF.

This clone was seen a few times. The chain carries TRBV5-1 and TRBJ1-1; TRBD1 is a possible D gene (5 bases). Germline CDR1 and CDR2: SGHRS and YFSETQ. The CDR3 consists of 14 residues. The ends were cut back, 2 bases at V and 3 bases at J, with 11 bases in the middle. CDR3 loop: CASSLRGGDTEAFF. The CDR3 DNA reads TGCGCCAGCAGCTTAAGGGGTGGGGACACTGAAGCTTTCTTT.

CDR3 sequence (DNA): TGTGCCAGCAGCCAAGCGGCGGGACTGAACACTGAAGCTTTCTTT. Translated: CASSQAAGLNTEAFF. This rearrangement joins TRBV3-1 (or the pseudogene TRBV3-2) to TRBJ1-1; tentatively, D is TRBD1 (5 bases). The length of the CDR3 is 15 residues. Trimming left V 1 base short and J 0 bases short, with 9 bases between. Germline CDR1 and CDR2: LGHDT and YNNKEL (reference sequence).

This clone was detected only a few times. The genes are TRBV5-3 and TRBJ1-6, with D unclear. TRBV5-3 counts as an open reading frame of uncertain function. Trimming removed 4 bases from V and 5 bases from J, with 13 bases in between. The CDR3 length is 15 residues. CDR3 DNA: TGTGCCAGAAGCCTCGTCCGGGATAATAATTCACCCCTCCACTTT. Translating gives CARSLVRDNNSPLHF.

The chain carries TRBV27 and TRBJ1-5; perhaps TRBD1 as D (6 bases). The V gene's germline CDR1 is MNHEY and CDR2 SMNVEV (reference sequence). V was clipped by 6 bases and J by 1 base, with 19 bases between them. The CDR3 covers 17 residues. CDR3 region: CASSRSGGGSSNQPQHF. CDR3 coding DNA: TGTGCCAGCAGCCGCTCGGGAGGGGGGTCGAGCAATCAGCCCCAGCATTTT.

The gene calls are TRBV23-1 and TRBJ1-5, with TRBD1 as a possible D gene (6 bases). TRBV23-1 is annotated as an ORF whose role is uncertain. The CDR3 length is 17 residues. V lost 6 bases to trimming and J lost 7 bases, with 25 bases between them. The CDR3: CASSHTGTYYGKQPQHF. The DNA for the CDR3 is TGCGCCAGCAGCCACACCGGGACATATTACGGGAAACAGCCCCAGCATTTT.

The CDR3 bases are TGCGCCAGCAGCCAAGCCCAAGAGGGTATCTATGGCTACACCTTC. Translation gives CASSQAQEGIYGYTF. The chain uses TRBV4-1 and TRBJ1-2, with D uncertain. CDR3 length: 15 residues. Trimming shortened V by 1 base and J by 4 bases, and 13 bases separated the two germline ends. Germline V CDR1 and CDR2: MGHRA, YSYEKL.

DNA of the CDR3: TGTGCCAGCAGTAACGGACAGGGAGAATATGAAAAACTGTTTTTT. Encoded protein: CASSNGQGEYEKLFF. This chain joins TRBV4-2 and TRBJ1-4; 8 positions match TRBD1. CDR1 is LGHNA, CDR2 YNFKEQ, per germline. The trim removed 6 bases at V and 6 bases at J, leaving 9 bases unmatched. The CDR3 contains 15 residues.

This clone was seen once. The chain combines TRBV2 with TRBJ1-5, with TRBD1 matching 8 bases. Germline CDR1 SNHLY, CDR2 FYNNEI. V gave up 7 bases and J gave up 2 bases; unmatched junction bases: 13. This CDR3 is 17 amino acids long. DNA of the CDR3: TGTGCCAGCACTATAGCGCGGTCAGGGGGCGGCAATCAGCCCCAGCATTTT. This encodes CASTIARSGGGNQPQHF. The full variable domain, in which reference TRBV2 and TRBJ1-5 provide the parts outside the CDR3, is EPEVTQTPSHQVTQMGQEVILRCVPISNHLYFYWYRQILGQKVEFLVSFYNNEISEKSEIFDDQFSVERPDGSNFTLKIRSTKLEDSAMYFCASTIARSGGGNQPQHFGDGTRLSIL.

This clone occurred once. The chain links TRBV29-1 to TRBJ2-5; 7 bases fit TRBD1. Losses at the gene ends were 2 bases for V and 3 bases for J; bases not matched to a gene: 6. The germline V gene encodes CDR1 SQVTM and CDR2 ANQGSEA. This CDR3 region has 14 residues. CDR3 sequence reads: CSVETPGTEETQYF. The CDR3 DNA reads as TGCAGCGTTGAAACCCCCGGGACAGAAGAGACCCAGTACTTC.

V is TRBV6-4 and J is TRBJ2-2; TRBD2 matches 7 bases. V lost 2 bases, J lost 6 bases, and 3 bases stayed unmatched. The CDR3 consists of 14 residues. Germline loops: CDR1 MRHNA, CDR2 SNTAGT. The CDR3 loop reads CASSDGAGAGELFF. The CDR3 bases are TGTGCCAGCAGTGACGGGGCGGGAGCCGGGGAGCTGTTTTTT.

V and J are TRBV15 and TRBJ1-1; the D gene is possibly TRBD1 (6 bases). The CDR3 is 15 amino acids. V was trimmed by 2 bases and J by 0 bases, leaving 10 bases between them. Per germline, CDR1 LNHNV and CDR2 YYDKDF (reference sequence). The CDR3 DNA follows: TGTGCCACCAGCAGACCGACAGGCATGAACACTGAAGCTTTCTTT. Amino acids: CATSRPTGMNTEAFF.

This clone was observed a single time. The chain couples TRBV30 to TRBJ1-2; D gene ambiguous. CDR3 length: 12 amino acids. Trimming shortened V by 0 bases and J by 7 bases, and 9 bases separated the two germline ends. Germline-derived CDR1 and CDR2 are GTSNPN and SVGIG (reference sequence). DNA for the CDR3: TGTGCCTGGAGTGTGGGCCCCGTTGGCTACACCTTC. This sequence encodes CAWSVGPVGYTF.

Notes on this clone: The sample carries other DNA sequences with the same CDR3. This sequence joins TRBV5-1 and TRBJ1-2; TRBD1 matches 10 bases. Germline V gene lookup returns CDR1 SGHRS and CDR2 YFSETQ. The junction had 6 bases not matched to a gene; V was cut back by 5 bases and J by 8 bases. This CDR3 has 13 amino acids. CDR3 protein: CASSSGTGDGYTF. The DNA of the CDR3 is TGCGCCAGCAGTTCCGGGACAGGGGACGGCTACACCTTC.

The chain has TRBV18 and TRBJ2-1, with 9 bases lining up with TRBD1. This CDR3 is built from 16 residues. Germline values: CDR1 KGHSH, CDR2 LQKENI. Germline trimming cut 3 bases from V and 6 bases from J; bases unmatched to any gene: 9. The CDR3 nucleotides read TGTGCCAGCTCACCCTCCGGGACAGGGACTCTCAATGAGCAGTTCTTC. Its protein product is CASSPSGTGTLNEQFF.

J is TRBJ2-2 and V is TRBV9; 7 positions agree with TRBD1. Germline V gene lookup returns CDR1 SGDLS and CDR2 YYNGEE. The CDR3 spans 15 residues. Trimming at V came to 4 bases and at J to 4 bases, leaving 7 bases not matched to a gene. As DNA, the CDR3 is TGTGCCAGCAGCCTGAGACAGGGAGCCACCGGGGAGCTGTTTTTT. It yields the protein CASSLRQGATGELFF.

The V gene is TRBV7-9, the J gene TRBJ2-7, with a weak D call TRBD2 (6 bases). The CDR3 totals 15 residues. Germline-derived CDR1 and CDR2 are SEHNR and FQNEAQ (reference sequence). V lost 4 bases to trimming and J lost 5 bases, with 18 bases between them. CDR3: CASSYGTLNGNEQYF. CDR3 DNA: TGTGCCAGCAGCTACGGGACTCTCAATGGCAACGAGCAGTACTTC.

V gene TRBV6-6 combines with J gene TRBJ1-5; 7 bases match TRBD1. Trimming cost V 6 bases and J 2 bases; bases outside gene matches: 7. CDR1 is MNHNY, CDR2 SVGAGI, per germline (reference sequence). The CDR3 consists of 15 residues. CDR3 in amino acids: CASSLQGSGNQPQHF. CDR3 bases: TGTGCCAGCAGCCTACAGGGGTCGGGCAATCAGCCCCAGCATTTT.

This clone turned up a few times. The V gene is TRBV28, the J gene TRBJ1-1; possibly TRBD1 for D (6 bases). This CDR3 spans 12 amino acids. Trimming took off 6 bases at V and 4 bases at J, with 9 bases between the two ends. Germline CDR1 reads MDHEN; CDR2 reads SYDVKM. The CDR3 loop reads CASRTGGTEAFF. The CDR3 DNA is TGTGCCAGCAGGACAGGAGGCACTGAAGCTTTCTTT.

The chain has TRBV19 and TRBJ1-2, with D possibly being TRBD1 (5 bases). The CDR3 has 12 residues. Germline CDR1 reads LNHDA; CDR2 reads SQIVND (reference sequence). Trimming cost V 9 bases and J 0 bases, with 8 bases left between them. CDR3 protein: CASRTTNYGYTF. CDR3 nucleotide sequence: TGTGCCAGCAGGACAACTAACTATGGCTACACCTTC. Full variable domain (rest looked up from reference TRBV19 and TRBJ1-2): DGGITQSPKYLFRKEGQNVTLSCEQNLNHDAMYWYRQDPGQGLRLIYYSQIVNDFQKGDIAEGYSVSREKKESFPLTVTSAQKNPTAFYLCASRTTNYGYTFGSGTRLTVV.

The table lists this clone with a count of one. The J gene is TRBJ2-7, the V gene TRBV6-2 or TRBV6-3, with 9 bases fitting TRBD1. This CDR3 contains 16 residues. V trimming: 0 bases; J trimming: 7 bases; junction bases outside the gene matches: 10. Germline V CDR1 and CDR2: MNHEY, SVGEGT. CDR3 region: CASSYSTGGSFEEQYF. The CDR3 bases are TGTGCCAGCAGTTACTCGACAGGGGGTAGTTTCGAGGAGCAGTACTTC.

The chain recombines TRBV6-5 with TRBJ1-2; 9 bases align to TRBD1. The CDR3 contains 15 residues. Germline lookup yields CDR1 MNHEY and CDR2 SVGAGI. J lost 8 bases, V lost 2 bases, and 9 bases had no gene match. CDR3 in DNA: TGTGCCAGCAGTTACGGAGTCACAGGGGGCAAGGGCTACACCTTC. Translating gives CASSYGVTGGKGYTF.

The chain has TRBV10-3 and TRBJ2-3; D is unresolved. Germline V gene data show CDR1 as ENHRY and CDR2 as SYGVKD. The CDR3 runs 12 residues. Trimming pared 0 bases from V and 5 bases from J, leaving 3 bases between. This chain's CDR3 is CAISESLDTQYF. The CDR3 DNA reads TGTGCCATCAGTGAGTCCTTAGATACGCAGTATTTT.

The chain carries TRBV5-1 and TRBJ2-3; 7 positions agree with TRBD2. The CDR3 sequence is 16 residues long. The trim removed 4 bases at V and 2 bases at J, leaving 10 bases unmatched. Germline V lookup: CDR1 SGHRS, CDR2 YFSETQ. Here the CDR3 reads CASSPNRLADTDTQYF. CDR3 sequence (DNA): TGCGCCAGCAGCCCAAACCGACTAGCAGACACAGATACGCAGTATTTT.

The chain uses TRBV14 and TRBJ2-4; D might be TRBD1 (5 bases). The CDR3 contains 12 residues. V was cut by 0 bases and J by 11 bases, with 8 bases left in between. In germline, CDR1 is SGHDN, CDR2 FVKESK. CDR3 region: CASSQEGVVQYF. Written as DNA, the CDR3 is TGTGCCAGCAGCCAAGAAGGGGTCGTTCAGTACTTC.

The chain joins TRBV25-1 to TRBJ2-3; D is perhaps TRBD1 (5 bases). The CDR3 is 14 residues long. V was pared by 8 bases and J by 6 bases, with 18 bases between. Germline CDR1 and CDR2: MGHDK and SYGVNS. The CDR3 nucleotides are TGTGCCAGCGCCCACCAGGGTAATGCGGATACGCAGTATTTT. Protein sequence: CASAHQGNADTQYF.

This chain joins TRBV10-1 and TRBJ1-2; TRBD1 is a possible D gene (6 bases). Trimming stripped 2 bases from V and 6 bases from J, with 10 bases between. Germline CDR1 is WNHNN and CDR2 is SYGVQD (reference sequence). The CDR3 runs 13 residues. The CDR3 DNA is TGCGCCAGCAGTGAGACAGGGCGACATGGCTACACCTTC. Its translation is CASSETGRHGYTF.

In DNA form, the CDR3 reads TGTGCCAGCAGCCCGGGGAACTATGGCTACACCTTC. Amino acid sequence: CASSPGNYGYTF. The chain joins TRBV6-5 to TRBJ1-2; D ambiguous. Per germline, CDR1 MNHEY and CDR2 SVGAGI. V was shortened by 6 bases and J by 2 bases, with 7 bases between the two germline ends. There are 12 residues in the CDR3.